This TCR beta chain was sequenced for a study of Ad26.COV2.S vaccination and SARS-CoV-2 variants (dated by TCRdb to the early 2020s). Context from the whole study: Donors in the vaccine arm were drawn from COV1001, a phase I-IIa trial of Ad26.COV2.S in healthy adults that was multicentre, randomized, double-blind and placebo-controlled. Dosing of Ad26.COV2.S was intramuscular, at either 5x10^10 or 1x10^11 viral particles, delivered as one shot or as two shots spaced 56 days apart. TCRbeta repertoire sequencing served as the tool for gauging how specific and how broad the SARS-CoV-2-reactive T cell receptors were following Ad26.COV2.S vaccination. The TCR-sequenced set comprised approximately 32 samples: around 20 Ad26.COV2.S vaccine recipients, 5 placebo recipients and 8 SARS-CoV-2 convalescent individuals. Trial participants were randomized into five groups of five: low-dose or high-dose Ad26.COV2.S given once or twice, or placebo on both occasions. Blinding of investigators to trial group allocation was maintained during experiments and outcome assessment. What the work shows at the level of the full study, not this receptor alone: Substantial breadth of spike-specific CD8+ and CD4+ T cell responses was reported after vaccination. Vaccine and placebo recipients had comparable non-spike TCR breadth, which fits with the vaccine containing only spike. The authors noted that the TCR breadth and depth analyses may have underestimated total T cell responses. The study lacked the statistical power to compare responses across vaccine doses or regimens. Spike-specific TCR breadth was higher in Ad26.COV2.S recipients than in placebo recipients (P = 0.0014).

Details on this clone: The antigen it recognizes is unknown. No much larger clonotype is one base removed from it; base qualities were not supplied.

The immunoSEQ Assay was used to sequence TCRbeta CDR3 regions. After extraction, genomic DNA underwent amplification by bias-controlled multiplex PCR, followed by high-throughput sequencing. From the authors' description of their analysis: To quantify the absolute abundance of every unique TCRbeta CDR3 region, sequences were collapsed and filtered. Usable DNA was measured by amplifying reference genes present in all nucleated cells, and TCRbeta template counts were normalized to that usable DNA to estimate T cell fraction. Repertoire TCRs were annotated as SARS-CoV-2-specific by exact matching of V gene, CDR3 amino acid sequence and J gene to a known reactive TCR set. The reference SARS-CoV-2 TCR set was obtained from MIRA and was filtered for enrichment in COVID-19-positive ImmuneCODE repertoires, whereby public or cross-reactive TCRs were removed. Using the MIRA antigens, annotated TCRs were further analysed by specific ORF or by position within an ORF. Breadth was defined as the number of annotated unique rearrangements divided by the total number of unique productive rearrangements, and depth was defined as the summed frequency of the annotated unique rearrangements. Two-sided Wilcoxon rank-sum tests were used to compare TCR breadth between groups. In its TCRdb copy, this immuneACCESS table keeps in-frame sequences only and misses some clones. Where compared with another copy, unresolved V genes explain less than half of these, and the others have no known cause. The V and J calls and the clone size are those of that table, but D and trimming were determined from the DNA. This sample is represented by some 450,000 clones; roughly 91% of them were singletons. Less than 4.5% of the sample lies in the top ten.

Sample treatment or condition, as interpreted from the label and publication: 19 received Ad26.COV2.S at low or high dose, single or two shots; about 5 received placebo; per-sample allocation not given. Repertoires of vaccine and placebo recipients were sequenced from samples taken on day 63 after the first injection. Cohort 1b enrolled 25 adults aged 18-55 years at a single site in Boston, USA, between 29 July and 7 August 2020. As a vaccine, Ad26.COV2.S was a replication-incompetent adenovirus type 26 vector that expressed a prefusion-stabilized SARS-CoV-2 spike protein derived from the original Wuhan strain. Its CDR3 holds 12 amino acids, cysteine through phenylalanine. The sequence is cut down to CDR3 DNA, 36 bases in frame from base 1. Sequences MDHEN (CDR1) and SYDVKM (CDR2) are obtained from the germline V gene. V and J are truncated by 5 bases and 7 bases respectively, leaving an intervening sequence of 10 bases.

This chain joins TRBV28 to TRBJ2-3; the D gene is perhaps TRBD2, on 5 matching bases. The material sequenced was peripheral blood, taken in a trial of Ad26.COV2.S vaccine versus placebo. This TCR was sampled from a person aged 18 to 65 who received the Ad26.COV2.S COVID-19 vaccine or a placebo. CDR3 sequence: CASSVTSYTQYF. The nucleotide sequence is TGTGCCAGCAGTGTCACTAGTTATACGCAGTATTTT. Outside the CDR3, residues come from the reference TRBV28 and TRBJ2-3 proteins, so the full variable domain is: DVKVTQSSRYLVKRTGEKVFLECVQDMDHENMFWYRQDPGLGLRLIYFSYDVKMKEKGDIPEGYSVSREKKERFSLILESASTNQTSMYLCASSVTSYTQYFGPGTRLTVL.